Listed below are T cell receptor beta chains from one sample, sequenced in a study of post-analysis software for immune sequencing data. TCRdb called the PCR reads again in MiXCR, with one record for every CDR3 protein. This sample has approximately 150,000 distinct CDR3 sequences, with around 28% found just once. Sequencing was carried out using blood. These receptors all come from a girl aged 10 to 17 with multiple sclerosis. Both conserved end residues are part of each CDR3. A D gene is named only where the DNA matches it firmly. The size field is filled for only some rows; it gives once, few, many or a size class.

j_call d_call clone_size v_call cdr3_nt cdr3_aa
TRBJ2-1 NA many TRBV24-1 TGTGCCACCAGTGATGACAGGATCGTCTACAATGAGCAGTTCTTC CATSDDRIVYNEQFF
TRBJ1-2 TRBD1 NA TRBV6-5 TGTGCCAGCAGTCGACAGGGGCGCGGCTACACCTTC CASSRQGRGYTF
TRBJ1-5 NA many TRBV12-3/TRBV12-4 TGTGCCAGCAGCGGACAGAGCAATCAGCCCCAGCATTTT CASSGQSNQPQHF
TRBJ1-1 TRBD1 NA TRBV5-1 TGCGCCAGCAGCGGATCGACAGGGCTGAACACTGAAGCTTTCTTT CASSGSTGLNTEAFF
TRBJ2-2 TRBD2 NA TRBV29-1 TGCAGCGTTAACGGGGGGGTAGCGAACACCGGGGAGCTGTTTTTT CSVNGGVANTGELFF
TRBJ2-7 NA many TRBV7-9 TGTGCCAGCAGCGGGGGACCTATAATCGTCCCGTACTTC CASSGGPIIVPYF
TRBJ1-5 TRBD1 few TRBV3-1 TGTGCCAGCAGCCTTAGACAGGGCCTCAATCAGCCCCAGCATTTT CASSLRQGLNQPQHF
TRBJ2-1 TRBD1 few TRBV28 TGTGCCAGCAGAAAGATTGTGGCAGGGGGCAATGAGCAGTTCTTC CASRKIVAGGNEQFF
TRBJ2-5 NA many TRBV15 TGTGCCACCAGCAGGCCCGTGGAGACCCAGTACTTC CATSRPVETQYF
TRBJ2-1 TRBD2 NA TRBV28 TGTGCCAGCAGTTTTGGACTAGCGGGAGGCATAGAGCAGTTCTTC CASSFGLAGGIEQFF
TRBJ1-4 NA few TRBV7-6 TGTGCCAGCAGCCGCCGACAAGCAGAAAAACTGTTTTTT CASSRRQAEKLFF
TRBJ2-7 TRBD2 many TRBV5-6 TGTGCCAGCAGCTTCACTAGCGGGAGTGTATTTCCCTACGAGCAGTACTTC CASSFTSGSVFPYEQYF
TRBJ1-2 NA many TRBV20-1 TGCAGTGCCCTGGGTTGGGGAGACTATGGCTACACCTTC CSALGWGDYGYTF
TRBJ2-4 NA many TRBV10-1 TGCGCCAGCAGTGAGTCGTACGGGAGTGCTACCAAAAACATTCAGTACTTC CASSESYGSATKNIQYF
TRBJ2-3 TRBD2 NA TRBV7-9 TGTGCCGGCAGCTTAGGAGGACTAGCGGGGCCCACAGATACGCAGTATTTT CAGSLGGLAGPTDTQYF
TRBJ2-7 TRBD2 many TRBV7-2 TGTGCCAGCAGCTTAGGGGCTAGCGGGGCCTACGAGCAGTACTTC CASSLGASGAYEQYF
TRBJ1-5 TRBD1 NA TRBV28 TGTGCCAGCAGGGAGGAGAGACAGGGGGCCAATCAGCCCCAGCATTTT CASREERQGANQPQHF
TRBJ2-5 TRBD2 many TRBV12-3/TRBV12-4 TGTGCCAGCAGTTTTCGTGGGAGGGCCGACTTTCTGAGGGAGACCCAGTACTTC CASSFRGRADFLRETQYF
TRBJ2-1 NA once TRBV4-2 TGTGCCAGCAGCCAAGAGGCGGCGGGGAGAGAGCAGTTCTTC CASSQEAAGREQFF
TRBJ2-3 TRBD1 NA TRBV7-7 TGTGCCAGCAGCCCTGGGACAGCTCCCACAGATACGCAGTATTTT CASSPGTAPTDTQYF
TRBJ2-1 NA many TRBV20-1 TGCAGTGCGGGGTCGGGTTACAATGAGCAGTTCTTC CSAGSGYNEQFF
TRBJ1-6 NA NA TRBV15 TGTGCCACCAGCAGATTTGTTTCGGATAATTCACCCCTCCACTTT CATSRFVSDNSPLHF
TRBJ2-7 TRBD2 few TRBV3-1 TGTGCCAGCAGCCAAGGCTCGCGGGAGTTAGACGAGCAGTACTTC CASSQGSRELDEQYF